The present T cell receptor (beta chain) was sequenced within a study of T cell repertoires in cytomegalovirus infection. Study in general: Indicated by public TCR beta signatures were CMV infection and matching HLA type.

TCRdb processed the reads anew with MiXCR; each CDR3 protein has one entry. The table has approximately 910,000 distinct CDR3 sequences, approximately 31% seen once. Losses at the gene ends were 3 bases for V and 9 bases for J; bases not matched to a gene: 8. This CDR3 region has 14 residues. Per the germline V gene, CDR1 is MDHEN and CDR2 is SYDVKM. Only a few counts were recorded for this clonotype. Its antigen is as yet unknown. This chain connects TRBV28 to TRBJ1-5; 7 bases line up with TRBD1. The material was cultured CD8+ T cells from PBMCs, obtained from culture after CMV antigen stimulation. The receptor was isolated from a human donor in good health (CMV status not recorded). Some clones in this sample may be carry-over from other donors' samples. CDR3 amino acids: CASSFRTGRMPQHF. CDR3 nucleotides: TGTGCCAGCAGTTTTCGGACAGGAAGAATGCCCCAGCATTTT.